The 25 T cell receptor beta chains in this list originate from one sample, sequenced in a study of T cell responses to AZD1222 COVID-19 vaccine. Method: immunoSEQ multiplex PCR; TCRdb's copy keeps in-frame clones and lacks some. The sample records around 260,000 clones, approximately 95% being singletons. The material sequenced was peripheral blood, taken on day 0 of AZD1222 vaccination. The source of these receptors is an adult in good health.

The rearrangement uses TRBV7-2 and TRBJ2-7; D may be TRBD1 (5 bases). Germline CDR1 is SGHTA and CDR2 is FQGNSA. The CDR3 runs 15 residues. Trimming stripped 3 bases from V and 4 bases from J, with 16 bases between. CDR3: CASSLGGKGQYEQYF. In DNA, the CDR3 is TGTGCCAGCAGCTTGGGTGGGAAGGGGCAGTACGAGCAGTACTTC.

The gene calls are TRBV2 and TRBJ2-6, with unresolved D. V lost 6 bases to trimming and J lost 4 bases, with 4 bases between them. CDR3 length: 12 residues. The V gene's germline CDR1 is SNHLY and CDR2 FYNNEI. The CDR3 reads CASRLGANVLTF. CDR3 nucleotide sequence: TGTGCCAGCAGGCTAGGGGCCAACGTCCTGACTTTC.

This clone has a single count. This chain links TRBV30 with TRBJ1-3; D not resolved. Trimming cost V 3 bases and J 1 base, with 13 bases left between them. Germline assignment: CDR1 GTSNPN and CDR2 SVGIG (reference sequence). This CDR3 is built from 15 residues. The CDR3 is CAWRGYVESGNTIYF. In nucleotides, the CDR3 is TGTGCCTGGAGGGGCTACGTAGAATCTGGAAACACCATATATTTT.

The chain combines TRBV21-1 with TRBJ2-3; the DNA was not used to check the table's D call, TRBD2. TRBV21-1 is a documented pseudogene. This CDR3 comprises 17 residues. CDR3 in DNA: TGTGCCAGCAGAGGGGGCCTAGGCGGGAGGCGCACAGATACGCAGTATTTT. It encodes CASRGGLGGRRTDTQYF.

This chain joins TRBV9 and TRBJ1-2, with a possible D match to TRBD1 (5 bases). From germline, CDR1 is SGDLS and CDR2 YYNGEE. Between the trimmed V and J ends, which lost 3 bases and 7 bases, there was a span of 19 bases. The CDR3 contains 15 residues. The CDR3 is CASSGRHTPRGGYTF. The CDR3 DNA follows: TGTGCCAGCAGCGGCCGACATACGCCTAGGGGTGGCTACACCTTC.

The chain links TRBV5-1 to TRBJ1-6, with a possible D match to TRBD1 (6 bases). V lost 7 bases and J 3 bases, leaving 14 bases between the germline ends. The CDR3 is 15 residues long. CDR1 is SGHRS, CDR2 YFSETQ, per germline. The DNA for the CDR3 is TGCGCCAGCTCAGTTGGACAGTACTATAATTCACCCCTCCACTTT. This gives the protein CASSVGQYYNSPLHF.

This rearrangement joins TRBV11-2 to TRBJ1-2; tentatively, D is TRBD1 (6 bases). The V end lost 4 bases, the J end lost 1 base, and 16 bases lay between the germline ends. The CDR3 has 16 residues. Germline V gene lookup returns CDR1 SGHAT and CDR2 FQNNGV. The CDR3 DNA reads TGTGCCAGCAGCTCCTTTCTCACAGGGTTTAACTATGGCTACACCTTC. Its protein product is CASSSFLTGFNYGYTF.

This rearrangement joins TRBV9 to TRBJ2-1; D is perhaps TRBD2 (6 bases). The CDR3 contains 16 residues. Germline CDR1 is SGDLS and CDR2 is YYNGEE. The ends were cut back, 0 bases at V and 3 bases at J, with 13 bases in the middle. The CDR3 nucleotides are TGTGCCAGCAGCGTAGGGGGACTGGGCCGCTACAATGAGCAGTTCTTC. Translated, it gives CASSVGGLGRYNEQFF.

The V call is TRBV12-5, the J call TRBJ1-2; tentative D call: TRBD1 (6 bases). The CDR3 loop spans 14 amino acids. V was pared by 5 bases and J by 2 bases, with 12 bases between. In germline, CDR1 is LGHNT, CDR2 FRNRAP. CDR3 amino acids: CASGRPGGNYGYTF. The CDR3 DNA is TGTGCTAGTGGTCGCCCCGGGGGCAACTATGGCTACACCTTC.

The J gene is TRBJ2-7, the V gene TRBV18, with D perhaps assigned TRBD1 or TRBD2 (5 bases each). Germline V lookup: CDR1 KGHSH, CDR2 LQKENI. The V and J ends lost 3 bases and 0 bases respectively, with 12 bases between them. This CDR3 spans 15 amino acids. CDR3 region: CASSPQGPRSYEQYF. For the CDR3, the DNA is TGTGCCAGCTCACCCCAGGGACCGCGCTCCTACGAGCAGTACTTC. The full variable domain, its missing parts supplied by reference TRBV18 and TRBJ2-7, is NAGVMQNPRHLVRRRGQEARLRCSPMKGHSHVYWYRQLPEEGLKFMVYLQKENIIDESGMPKERFSAEFPKEGPSILRIQQVVRGDSAAYFCASSPQGPRSYEQYFGPGTRLTVT.

This chain joins TRBV5-4 and TRBJ1-2, with D possibly TRBD1 on 6 matching bases. Between the trimmed V and J ends, which lost 4 bases and 8 bases, there was a span of 15 bases. The CDR3 totals 13 residues. Germline V lookup: CDR1 SGHNT, CDR2 YYREEE (reference sequence). CDR3 coding DNA: TGTGCCAGCAGCACGGACAGCCTCTGGGGCTACACCTTC. This sequence encodes CASSTDSLWGYTF.

The rearrangement uses TRBV7-9 and TRBJ1-6, with D unresolved. The CDR3 covers 14 residues. The V gene lost 4 bases and the J gene lost 7 bases, with 11 bases spanning the gap. Germline CDR1 is SEHNR and CDR2 is FQNEAQ (reference sequence). The CDR3: CASSSRAGNSPLHF. The CDR3 DNA is TGTGCCAGCAGCTCCCGGGCCGGAAATTCACCCCTCCACTTT.

This chain uses TRBV12-3 or TRBV12-4 with TRBJ1-3; D ambiguous. Trimming shortened V by 3 bases and J by 5 bases, and 8 bases separated the two germline ends. This CDR3 comprises 13 residues. The CDR3 sequence: CASSLRGRNTIYF. CDR3 nucleotide sequence: TGTGCCAGCAGTTTGAGAGGGAGAAACACCATATATTTT.

V is TRBV11-3 and J is TRBJ2-1, with 10 bases that match TRBD2. Looked up from germline, CDR1 is SGHNT and CDR2 is YENEEA. V shed 4 bases and J 13 bases; nucleotides not matched to a gene: 7. The CDR3 runs to 13 residues. The CDR3 protein is CASSSLLAGAQFF. CDR3 DNA: TGTGCCAGCAGCTCGCTTCTAGCGGGAGCCCAGTTCTTC. The complete variable domain, with remaining parts taken from reference TRBV11-3 and TRBJ2-1, reads EAGVVQSPRYKIIEKKQPVAFWCNPISGHNTLYWYLQNLGQGPELLIRYENEEAVDDSQLPKDRFSAERLKGVDSTLKIQPAELGDSAVYLCASSSLLAGAQFFGPGTRLTVL.

This rearrangement joins TRBV28 to TRBJ2-1; D ambiguous. Germline loops: CDR1 MDHEN, CDR2 SYDVKM. The ends were cut back, 8 bases at V and 3 bases at J, with 11 bases in the middle. This CDR3 has 13 residues. CDR3 DNA: TGTGCCAGCCAGACAAACGTCTACAATGAGCAGTTCTTC. Protein product: CASQTNVYNEQFF. The full variable domain, rest sourced from reference TRBV28 and TRBJ2-1, is DVKVTQSSRYLVKRTGEKVFLECVQDMDHENMFWYRQDPGLGLRLIYFSYDVKMKEKGDIPEGYSVSREKKERFSLILESASTNQTSMYLCASQTNVYNEQFFGPGTRLTVL.

This clone was seen a handful of times. The DNA for the CDR3 is TGTGCCAGTAGTAAAAGCTCCGGTGACACCGGGGAGCTGTTTTTT. Translating gives CASSKSSGDTGELFF. The J gene is TRBJ2-2, the V gene TRBV19, with no clear D. The CDR3 spans 15 residues. Germline lookup yields CDR1 LNHDA and CDR2 SQIVND (reference sequence). V was cut by 4 bases and J by 3 bases, with 12 bases left in between.

The chain links TRBV7-9 to TRBJ2-7, with D tentatively TRBD1 (6 bases). The CDR3 has 15 amino acids. In germline, CDR1 is SEHNR, CDR2 FQNEAQ (reference sequence). V lost 0 bases and J lost 0, with 9 bases in between. For the CDR3, the DNA is TGTGCCAGCAGCTTAGCCCAGGGGCGCTCCTACGAGCAGTACTTC. It yields the protein CASSLAQGRSYEQYF.

The chain recombines TRBV28 with TRBJ2-3; 7 nucleotides match TRBD2. The CDR3 contains 15 residues. Germline CDR1 MDHEN, CDR2 SYDVKM. The ends lost 9 bases at V and 2 bases at J; junction bases unmatched: 11. CDR3 sequence reads: CASYAAGALTDTQYF. The DNA of the CDR3 is TGTGCCAGTTACGCCGCGGGAGCCCTCACAGATACGCAGTATTTT.

The chain has TRBV4-1 and TRBJ2-3, with a weak D call TRBD2 (5 bases). Germline assignment: CDR1 MGHRA and CDR2 YSYEKL. There are 16 residues in the CDR3. V lost 3 bases to trimming and J lost 3 bases, with 16 bases between them. CDR3 protein: CASSQDLARGTDTQYF. CDR3 bases: TGCGCCAGCAGCCAGGATTTAGCGAGAGGAACAGATACGCAGTATTTT.

The gene calls are TRBV23-1 and TRBJ1-4; D is ambiguous. TRBV23-1 is filed as an ORF, its function uncertain. The CDR3 has 11 amino acids. Trimming left V 8 bases short and J 7 bases short, with 8 bases between. In DNA, the CDR3 is TGCGCCAGCCCATATCGTGAAAAACTGTTTTTT. Protein sequence: CASPYREKLFF.

This sequence joins TRBV29-1 and TRBJ2-7, with D possibly TRBD1 on 6 matching bases. Germline CDR1 reads SQVTM; CDR2 reads ANQGSEA. The CDR3 covers 14 residues. The V end lost 7 bases, the J end lost 2 bases, and 18 bases lay between the germline ends. In nucleotides, the CDR3 is TGCAGCGCCACGAGGGACAATCAAGCCTACGAGCAGTACTTC. Its protein is CSATRDNQAYEQYF.

This chain joins TRBV5-4 and TRBJ2-3, with D maybe TRBD1 (6 bases). Trimming took 3 bases from V and 1 from J, leaving 12 bases between them. Germline V gene sequence: CDR1 SGHNT, CDR2 YYREEE (reference sequence). The CDR3 is made up of 15 amino acids. CDR3 bases: TGTGCCAGCAGCTGGAAACAGGGTCGCACAGATACGCAGTATTTT. Its protein product is CASSWKQGRTDTQYF.

This sequence joins TRBV3-1 (or the pseudogene TRBV3-2) and TRBJ2-3; D gene uncertain. The CDR3 runs 13 residues. The germline V gene encodes CDR1 LGHDT and CDR2 YNNKEL (reference sequence). V lost 0 bases, J lost 6 bases, and 7 bases lay in between. The CDR3 spells CASSQDGWDTQYF. The CDR3 region has the DNA TGTGCCAGCAGCCAAGACGGATGGGATACGCAGTATTTT.

The chain combines TRBV10-3 with TRBJ2-7; the match to TRBD2 covers 8 bases. The V segment lost 8 bases and the J segment 5 bases; nucleotides outside the gene matches: 5. Germline assignment: CDR1 ENHRY and CDR2 SYGVKD. The CDR3 totals 12 residues. CDR3 sequence: CAIRGGPNEQYF. CDR3 DNA: TGTGCCATCCGGGGGGGGCCCAACGAGCAGTACTTC.

The chain has TRBV20-1 and TRBJ1-2; no definite D call. This CDR3 region has 11 residues. The V end lost 3 bases, the J end lost 8 bases, and 10 bases lay between the germline ends. Germline V gives CDR1 DFQATT, CDR2 SNEGSKA (reference sequence). The CDR3 sequence: CSASIRLGYTF. The CDR3 DNA reads TGCAGTGCTAGTATCCGATTGGGCTACACCTTC.